Following are 17 T cell receptor beta chains from one sample sequenced in a study of blood T cell repertoires in COVID-19. Clones were sequenced by immunoSEQ multiplex PCR, and TCRdb holds only the in-frame ones, with some missing. Counted here are under 150,000 clones, under 90% occurring once; the ten biggest clones make up roughly 8.6%. The sequenced sample consisted of peripheral blood. Source of these receptors: a woman older than 75 in a cohort sampled during active or convalescent COVID-19.

The V and J genes are TRBV5-1 and TRBJ2-3, with D perhaps TRBD2 (6 bases). CDR3 length: 14 residues. The ends were cut back, 4 bases at V and 5 bases at J, with 14 bases in the middle. Per germline, CDR1 SGHRS and CDR2 YFSETQ. This chain's CDR3 is CASSVRTMGDTQYF. The CDR3 coding sequence is TGCGCCAGCAGCGTGCGGACTATGGGAGATACGCAGTATTTT.

The chain recombines TRBV19 with TRBJ1-1; 8 nucleotides match TRBD1. Germline lookup yields CDR1 LNHDA and CDR2 SQIVND (reference sequence). There are 18 residues in the CDR3. V was clipped by 4 bases and J by 3 bases; unmatched bases: 16. CDR3 in amino acids: CASSTPRTGKERDTEAFF. CDR3 DNA sequence: TGTGCCAGTAGTACCCCCAGGACAGGGAAAGAGAGGGACACTGAAGCTTTCTTT.

The chain uses TRBV4-1 and TRBJ1-1; D is uncertain. The length of the CDR3 is 14 residues. Trimming took off 0 bases at V and 4 bases at J, with 9 bases between the two ends. The germline CDR1 and CDR2 sequences are MGHRA and YSYEKL. This CDR3 is CASSQEQLSTEAFF. The CDR3, as DNA: TGCGCCAGCAGCCAAGAACAGTTATCCACTGAAGCTTTCTTT.

The chain recombines TRBV6-5 with TRBJ1-1; D gene ambiguous. Germline V CDR1 and CDR2: MNHEY, SVGAGI. The CDR3 is 14 amino acids. V lost 8 bases and J 0 bases, leaving 13 bases between the germline ends. The CDR3 sequence: CASYKETVNTEAFF. In DNA, the CDR3 is TGTGCCAGCTACAAGGAGACGGTGAACACTGAAGCTTTCTTT.

This chain links TRBV29-1 with TRBJ1-4, with TRBD1 matching over 7 bases. Germline assignment: CDR1 SQVTM and CDR2 ANQGSEA. The CDR3 has 13 amino acids. With V trimmed by 4 bases and J by 6 bases, 5 bases remained unmatched. CDR3 protein: CSVVKGADEKLFF. CDR3 DNA: TGCAGCGTTGTTAAGGGGGCTGATGAAAAACTGTTTTTT. The variable domain in full, completed from reference TRBV29-1 and TRBJ1-4, reads SAVISQKPSRDICQRGTSLTIQCQVDSQVTMMFWYRQQPGQSLTLIATANQGSEATYESGFVIDKFPISRPNLTFSTLTVSNMSPEDSSIYLCSVVKGADEKLFFGSGTQLSVL.

The chain recombines TRBV7-9 with TRBJ2-5; weak D call: TRBD2 (6 bases). This CDR3 is 15 amino acids long. Germline V gene data show CDR1 as SEHNR and CDR2 as FQNEAQ (reference sequence). V gave up 5 bases and J gave up 5 bases, with 18 bases separating them. CDR3 nucleotide sequence: TGTGCCAGCAGCCCGACGGCGGGGCCGGGTGAGACCCAGTACTTC. Translating gives CASSPTAGPGETQYF. Variable domain in full (rest from reference TRBV7-9 and TRBJ2-5): DTGVSQNPRHKITKRGQNVTFRCDPISEHNRLYWYRQTLGQGPEFLTYFQNEAQLEKSRLLSDRFSAERPKGSFSTLEIQRTEQGDSAMYLCASSPTAGPGETQYFGPGTRLLVL.

This clone has only a few counts. The chain joins TRBV13 to TRBJ2-7; 7 bases line up with TRBD2. V gave up 3 bases and J gave up 6 bases; unmatched junction bases: 11. In germline, CDR1 is PRHDT, CDR2 FYEKMQ (reference sequence). This CDR3 is built from 15 residues. Here the CDR3 reads CASSFLAGATSEQYF. The CDR3 nucleotides read TGTGCCAGCAGCTTCCTCGCGGGAGCAACGTCCGAGCAGTACTTC.

The rearrangement uses TRBV19 and TRBJ2-7; 9 bases are a match to TRBD2. This CDR3 is 14 amino acids long. Germline V gene sequence: CDR1 LNHDA, CDR2 SQIVND (reference sequence). V was pared by 5 bases and J by 3 bases, with 5 bases of the junction left unmatched. As DNA, the CDR3 is TGTGCCAGTAGTTCGGGACTAGCCTTCTACGAGCAGTACTTC. Its translation is CASSSGLAFYEQYF. Combining the CDR3 with reference TRBV19 and TRBJ2-7 gives the whole variable domain DGGITQSPKYLFRKEGQNVTLSCEQNLNHDAMYWYRQDPGQGLRLIYYSQIVNDFQKGDIAEGYSVSREKKESFPLTVTSAQKNPTAFYLCASSSGLAFYEQYFGPGTRLTVT.

J is TRBJ2-4 and V is TRBV4-3; the D gene is possibly TRBD1 (6 bases). The CDR3 length is 18 residues. Germline CDR1 is LGHNA and CDR2 is YSLEER. Trimming removed 2 bases from V and 4 bases from J, with 21 bases in between. Here the CDR3 reads CASSQRRGTGTHKNIQYF. The CDR3, as DNA: TGCGCCAGCAGCCAACGGAGAGGGACCGGGACACATAAAAACATTCAGTACTTC.

This chain links TRBV2 with TRBJ2-3, with a possible D match to TRBD1 (6 bases). The CDR3 has 14 amino acids. V was cut by 5 bases and J by 4 bases, with 13 bases left in between. CDR1 is SNHLY and CDR2 is FYNNEI in the germline V gene. CDR3 in amino acids: CASSNRVLSDTQYF. CDR3 nucleotide sequence: TGTGCCAGCAGTAACAGGGTGTTGTCAGATACGCAGTATTTT.

This clone has a handful of counts. The chain uses TRBV7-9 and TRBJ1-4, with D perhaps matching TRBD1 (5 bases). The length of the CDR3 is 12 residues. Trimming took off 8 bases at V and 8 bases at J, with 12 bases between the two ends. Germline loops: CDR1 SEHNR, CDR2 FQNEAQ (reference sequence). CDR3 in DNA: TGTGCCAGCGGGCGGGGGAGAGAAAAACTGTTTTTT. It translates to CASGRGREKLFF. Together with reference TRBV7-9 and TRBJ1-4, the CDR3 gives the full variable domain: DTGVSQNPRHKITKRGQNVTFRCDPISEHNRLYWYRQTLGQGPEFLTYFQNEAQLEKSRLLSDRFSAERPKGSFSTLEIQRTEQGDSAMYLCASGRGREKLFFGSGTQLSVL.

The chain employs TRBV9 and TRBJ1-1; D possibly corresponds to TRBD1 (6 bases). The CDR3 consists of 14 residues. Per germline, CDR1 SGDLS and CDR2 YYNGEE. V lost 5 bases and J 4 bases, leaving 15 bases between the germline ends. CDR3 loop: CASSLHVGGTEAFF. The CDR3 DNA reads TGTGCCAGCAGTCTCCACGTAGGGGGCACTGAAGCTTTCTTT. Looking up the rest from reference TRBV9 and TRBJ1-1 gives the full variable domain: DSGVTQTPKHLITATGQRVTLRCSPRSGDLSVYWYQQSLDQGLQFLIQYYNGEERAKGNILERFSAQQFPDLHSELNLSSLELGDSALYFCASSLHVGGTEAFFGQGTRLTVV.

The chain combines TRBV12-3 or TRBV12-4 with TRBJ1-1; D remains ambiguous. V was cut by 3 bases and J by 8 bases, with 13 bases left in between. This CDR3 region has 13 residues. CDR3 residues: CASSFWEGGEAFF. The CDR3, as DNA: TGTGCCAGCAGTTTTTGGGAGGGTGGCGAAGCTTTCTTT.

This chain joins TRBV5-1 and TRBJ2-4; 11 bases align to TRBD2. Germline CDR1 and CDR2: SGHRS and YFSETQ. Trimming took 5 bases from V and 2 from J; bases not matched to a gene: 9. The CDR3 sequence is 17 residues long. DNA for the CDR3: TGCGCCAGCAGACCTAATAGCGGGGGGGCCCCCAAAAACATTCAGTACTTC. Translated: CASRPNSGGAPKNIQYF.

V and J are TRBV7-8 and TRBJ1-2; D may be TRBD1 (5 bases). V shed 0 bases and J shed 8 bases, with 16 bases lying between them. The CDR3 contains 15 residues. Germline values: CDR1 SGHVS, CDR2 FQNEAQ. CDR3 amino acids: CASSLADAGRRGYTF. The CDR3 DNA reads as TGTGCCAGCAGCTTAGCGGATGCAGGGAGGCGCGGCTACACCTTC.

The chain combines TRBV20-1 with TRBJ1-1; 9 nucleotides match TRBD1. CDR1 is DFQATT and CDR2 is SNEGSKA in the germline V gene (reference sequence). This CDR3 contains 14 residues. V lost 3 bases and J lost 4; bases outside the gene matches: 6. Here the CDR3 reads CSASGDRDATEAFF. The CDR3 DNA sequence: TGCAGTGCTAGTGGGGACAGGGATGCCACTGAAGCTTTCTTT.

The chain couples TRBV5-4 to TRBJ2-1, with 7 bases aligning to TRBD1. The germline V gene has CDR1 SGHNT and CDR2 YYREEE (reference sequence). The CDR3 consists of 15 residues. V was pared by 3 bases and J by 5 bases, with 8 bases of the junction left unmatched. For the CDR3, the DNA is TGTGCCAGCAGCTACCTCGGGACAGCTAACAATGAGCAGTTCTTC. Protein: CASSYLGTANNEQFF.